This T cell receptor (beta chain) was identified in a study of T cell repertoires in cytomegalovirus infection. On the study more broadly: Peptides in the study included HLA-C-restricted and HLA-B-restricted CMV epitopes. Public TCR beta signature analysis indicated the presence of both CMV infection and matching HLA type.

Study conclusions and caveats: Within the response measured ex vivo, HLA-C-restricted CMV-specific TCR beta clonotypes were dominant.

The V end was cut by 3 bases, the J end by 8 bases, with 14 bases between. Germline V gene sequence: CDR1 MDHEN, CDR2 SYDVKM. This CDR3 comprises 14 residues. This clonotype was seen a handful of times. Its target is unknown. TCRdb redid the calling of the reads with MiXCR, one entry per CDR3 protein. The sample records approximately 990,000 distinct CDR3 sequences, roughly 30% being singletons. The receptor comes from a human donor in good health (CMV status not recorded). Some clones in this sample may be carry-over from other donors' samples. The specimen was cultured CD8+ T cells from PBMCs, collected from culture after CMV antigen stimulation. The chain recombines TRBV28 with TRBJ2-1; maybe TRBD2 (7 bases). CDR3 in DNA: TGTGCCAGCAGTTTTCGCACAGGGAGGGATGAGCAGTTCTTC. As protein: CASSFRTGRDEQFF. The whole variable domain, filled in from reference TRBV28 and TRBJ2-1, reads DVKVTQSSRYLVKRTGEKVFLECVQDMDHENMFWYRQDPGLGLRLIYFSYDVKMKEKGDIPEGYSVSREKKERFSLILESASTNQTSMYLCASSFRTGRDEQFFGPGTRLTVL.